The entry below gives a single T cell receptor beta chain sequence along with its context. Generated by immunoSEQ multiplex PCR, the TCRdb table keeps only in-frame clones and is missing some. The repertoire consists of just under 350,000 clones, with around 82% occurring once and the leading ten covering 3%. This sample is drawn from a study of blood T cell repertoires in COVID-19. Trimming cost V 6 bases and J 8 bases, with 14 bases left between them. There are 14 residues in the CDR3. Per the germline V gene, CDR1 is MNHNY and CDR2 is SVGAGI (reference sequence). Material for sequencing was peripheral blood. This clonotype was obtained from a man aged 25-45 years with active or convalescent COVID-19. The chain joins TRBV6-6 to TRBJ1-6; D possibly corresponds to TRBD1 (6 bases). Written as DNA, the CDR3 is TGTGCCAGCAGGGGGAGAGGGGGGGATTCACCCCTCCACTTT. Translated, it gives CASRGRGGDSPLHF.